This is a list of T cell receptor beta chains from one sample in a study of PD-L1 blockade in urothelial cancer. Assay used: immunoSEQ multiplex PCR; TCRdb lists only in-frame clones, some missing. This sample has around 110,000 clones, with approximately 90% found just once. The starting material was PBMCs, obtained around atezolizumab (anti-PD-L1) treatment. These TCRs come from a man aged 55 to 69 with urothelial cancer. CDR3s include the opening cysteine and the closing phenylalanine or tryptophan. Fields, in order: D gene, J gene, clone size, V gene, CDR3 protein, CDR3 DNA. D genes are given only for firm matches. Size is omitted from some rows. Given values are once, few, many or a class for expanded clones.

d_gene: NA; j_gene: TRBJ2-4; abundance: NA; v_gene: TRBV29-1; CDR3aa: CSVAVGGLNIQYF; CDR3nt: TGCAGCGTGGCCGTTGGGGGGTTAAACATTCAGTACTTC
d_gene: NA; j_gene: TRBJ2-2; abundance: NA; v_gene: TRBV13; CDR3aa: CASSFYPGSTGELFF; CDR3nt: TGTGCCAGCAGCTTTTATCCCGGGAGCACCGGGGAGCTGTTTTTT
d_gene: NA; j_gene: TRBJ2-5; abundance: NA; v_gene: TRBV7-7; CDR3aa: CASSPQDIQETQYF; CDR3nt: TGTGCTAGCAGCCCCCAGGACATTCAAGAGACCCAGTACTTC
d_gene: TRBD2; j_gene: TRBJ2-1; abundance: NA; v_gene: TRBV5-1; CDR3aa: CASSMAGEVGRNEQFF; CDR3nt: TGCGCCAGCAGTATGGCGGGGGAAGTGGGTCGGAATGAGCAGTTCTTC
d_gene: NA; j_gene: TRBJ1-1; abundance: NA; v_gene: TRBV7-2; CDR3aa: CASSLAASGAFF; CDR3nt: TGTGCCAGCAGCTTAGCGGCCTCGGGGGCTTTCTTT
d_gene: NA; j_gene: TRBJ2-7; abundance: NA; v_gene: TRBV7-3; CDR3aa: CASSLTTGGNYEQYF; CDR3nt: TGTGCCAGCAGCTTAACGACAGGCGGAAACTACGAGCAGTACTTC
d_gene: TRBD1; j_gene: TRBJ1-5; abundance: NA; v_gene: TRBV25-1; CDR3aa: CASSGQGGNQPQHF; CDR3nt: TGTGCCAGCAGTGGACAGGGGGGCAATCAGCCCCAGCATTTT
d_gene: NA; j_gene: TRBJ2-1; abundance: NA; v_gene: TRBV5-5; CDR3aa: CASSPTVYNEQFF; CDR3nt: TGTGCCAGCAGCCCGACAGTCTACAATGAGCAGTTCTTC
d_gene: NA; j_gene: TRBJ1-4; abundance: NA; v_gene: TRBV6-5; CDR3aa: CASSYGEGEDEKLFF; CDR3nt: TGTGCCAGCAGTTATGGAGAGGGAGAGGATGAAAAACTGTTTTTT
d_gene: NA; j_gene: TRBJ2-2; abundance: NA; v_gene: TRBV29-1; CDR3aa: CSVTPGRGGDTGELFF; CDR3nt: TGCAGCGTTACCCCCGGCAGGGGCGGTGACACCGGGGAGCTGTTTTTT
d_gene: TRBD1; j_gene: TRBJ2-5; abundance: NA; v_gene: TRBV2; CDR3aa: CASTLRQGAPEETQYF; CDR3nt: TGTGCCAGCACCCTTAGGCAGGGGGCACCGGAAGAGACCCAGTACTTC
d_gene: NA; j_gene: TRBJ2-1; abundance: NA; v_gene: TRBV5-1; CDR3aa: CASSLGGTGGGTYNEQFF; CDR3nt: TGCGCCAGCAGCTTGGGAGGTACAGGGGGAGGGACTTACAATGAGCAGTTCTTC
d_gene: NA; j_gene: TRBJ2-2; abundance: many; v_gene: TRBV7-2; CDR3aa: CASSSGTTNTGELFF; CDR3nt: TGTGCCAGCAGTTCCGGGACAACGAACACCGGGGAGCTGTTTTTT
d_gene: NA; j_gene: TRBJ1-2; abundance: NA; v_gene: TRBV28; CDR3aa: CASSSGWRAGYTF; CDR3nt: TGTGCCAGCAGTTCAGGTTGGAGGGCCGGCTACACCTTC
d_gene: NA; j_gene: TRBJ2-4; abundance: NA; v_gene: TRBV5-1; CDR3aa: CASSFDSTFKNIQYF; CDR3nt: TGCGCCAGCAGCTTCGACAGTACCTTCAAAAACATTCAGTACTTC
d_gene: TRBD2; j_gene: TRBJ2-7; abundance: NA; v_gene: TRBV27; CDR3aa: CASSLSGLAGYEQYF; CDR3nt: TGTGCCAGCAGTTTATCGGGCCTAGCGGGCTACGAGCAGTACTTC
d_gene: TRBD1; j_gene: TRBJ1-2; abundance: NA; v_gene: TRBV28; CDR3aa: CASSLWGQGEHYGYTF; CDR3nt: TGTGCCAGCAGTTTATGGGGACAGGGGGAACACTATGGCTACACCTTC
d_gene: NA; j_gene: TRBJ2-2; abundance: NA; v_gene: TRBV28; CDR3aa: CASRSRQLDGELFF; CDR3nt: TGTGCCAGCAGGAGTCGACAGTTGGACGGGGAGCTGTTTTTT
d_gene: TRBD1; j_gene: TRBJ2-3; abundance: NA; v_gene: TRBV28; CDR3aa: CASSLARTGIDTQYF; CDR3nt: TGTGCCAGCAGTTTAGCCAGGACAGGGATAGATACGCAGTATTTT
d_gene: NA; j_gene: TRBJ1-1; abundance: NA; v_gene: TRBV7-8; CDR3aa: CASSLAGQNTEAFF; CDR3nt: TGTGCCAGCAGCTTAGCGGGGCAGAACACTGAAGCTTTCTTT
d_gene: TRBD1; j_gene: TRBJ1-1; abundance: NA; v_gene: TRBV4-1; CDR3aa: CASSQRSGQGVLSTEAFF; CDR3nt: TGCGCCAGCAGCCAAAGATCGGGACAGGGGGTGCTTAGCACTGAAGCTTTCTTT
d_gene: NA; j_gene: TRBJ2-2; abundance: NA; v_gene: TRBV10-1; CDR3aa: CASSGGAANTGELFF; CDR3nt: TGCGCCAGCAGTGGAGGAGCGGCCAACACCGGGGAGCTGTTTTTT
d_gene: NA; j_gene: TRBJ1-6; abundance: NA; v_gene: TRBV12-5; CDR3aa: CASGLGAANSPLHF; CDR3nt: TGTGCTAGTGGTTTGGGGGCAGCAAATTCACCCCTCCACTTT
d_gene: NA; j_gene: TRBJ1-2; abundance: NA; v_gene: TRBV4-3; CDR3aa: CASSHPQGMGGYTF; CDR3nt: TGCGCCAGCAGCCACCCTCAGGGGATGGGTGGCTACACCTTC
d_gene: TRBD1; j_gene: TRBJ1-4; abundance: NA; v_gene: TRBV7-4; CDR3aa: CASSDRDRPEKLFF; CDR3nt: TGTGCCAGCAGCGACCGGGACAGGCCTGAAAAACTGTTTTTT
d_gene: NA; j_gene: TRBJ1-2; abundance: NA; v_gene: TRBV29-1; CDR3aa: CSVEAPRGLGYTF; CDR3nt: TGCAGCGTTGAAGCTCCCCGCGGTCTTGGCTACACCTTC
d_gene: NA; j_gene: TRBJ1-2; abundance: NA; v_gene: TRBV28; CDR3aa: CASSPPQGLGGYTF; CDR3nt: TGTGCCAGCAGCCCACCCCAGGGGCTAGGAGGCTACACCTTC
d_gene: TRBD2; j_gene: TRBJ2-3; abundance: NA; v_gene: TRBV4-3; CDR3aa: CASSRLAGTDTQYF; CDR3nt: TGCGCCAGCAGCCGCCTAGCGGGGACAGATACGCAGTATTTT
d_gene: TRBD1; j_gene: TRBJ2-7; abundance: few; v_gene: TRBV5-5; CDR3aa: CASSSDRSFYEQYF; CDR3nt: TGTGCCAGCAGCTCGGACAGGTCGTTCTACGAGCAGTACTTC
d_gene: TRBD1; j_gene: TRBJ2-2; abundance: NA; v_gene: TRBV5-5; CDR3aa: CASIPRDRGNTGELFF; CDR3nt: TGTGCCAGCATCCCCCGGGACAGGGGGAACACCGGGGAGCTGTTTTTT
d_gene: TRBD1; j_gene: TRBJ1-6; abundance: NA; v_gene: TRBV5-3; CDR3aa: CARSLPGQQNSPLHF; CDR3nt: TGTGCCAGAAGCTTGCCGGGACAGCAAAATTCACCCCTCCACTTT
d_gene: TRBD2; j_gene: TRBJ2-5; abundance: once; v_gene: TRBV9; CDR3aa: CASSVGEGEGETQYF; CDR3nt: TGTGCCAGCAGCGTAGGAGAAGGGGAGGGGGAGACCCAGTACTTC
d_gene: NA; j_gene: TRBJ1-1; abundance: few; v_gene: TRBV7-3; CDR3aa: CASSPGGQGSAGEAFF; CDR3nt: TGTGCCAGCAGCCCGGGGGGTCAAGGGTCCGCGGGTGAAGCTTTCTTT
d_gene: TRBD1; j_gene: TRBJ2-2; abundance: NA; v_gene: TRBV29-1; CDR3aa: CSGLTGAAGELFF; CDR3nt: TGCAGCGGGCTGACAGGGGCCGCCGGGGAGCTGTTTTTT
d_gene: NA; j_gene: TRBJ1-2; abundance: NA; v_gene: TRBV5-1; CDR3aa: CASSLAQTFYGYTF; CDR3nt: TGCGCCAGCAGCTTGGCACAGACGTTCTATGGCTACACCTTC
d_gene: NA; j_gene: TRBJ2-2; abundance: once; v_gene: TRBV5-1; CDR3aa: CASSFGTHPRDTGELFF; CDR3nt: TGCGCCAGCAGCTTTGGGACACACCCACGAGACACCGGGGAGCTGTTTTTT
d_gene: TRBD1; j_gene: TRBJ1-1; abundance: once; v_gene: TRBV7-6; CDR3aa: CASSLITGAVNTEAFF; CDR3nt: TGTGCCAGCAGCTTGATCACAGGGGCGGTAAACACTGAAGCTTTCTTT
d_gene: NA; j_gene: TRBJ2-1; abundance: NA; v_gene: TRBV27; CDR3aa: CASSPGTGYNEQFF; CDR3nt: TGTGCCAGCAGTCCCGGGACTGGATACAATGAGCAGTTCTTC
d_gene: NA; j_gene: TRBJ2-1; abundance: NA; v_gene: TRBV5-1; CDR3aa: CASAGEYNEQFF; CDR3nt: TGCGCCTCAGCGGGCGAGTACAATGAGCAGTTCTTC
d_gene: NA; j_gene: TRBJ2-7; abundance: NA; v_gene: TRBV10-1; CDR3aa: CASGGTPAGQYF; CDR3nt: TGCGCCAGCGGTGGGACACCGGCTGGGCAGTACTTC